The T cell receptor beta chain under discussion was sequenced for a study of blood T cells in healthy people across ages. Across the whole study: About one barcoded beta molecule per two T cells came from capture by template switching.

Primers used in a second PCR of roughly 6 to 11 cycles were a sample-barcoded 5' primer and a J-beta primer mix. Using its own MiXCR run on the 5' RACE reads, TCRdb lists one record per CDR3 protein. The sample carries approximately 810,000 distinct CDR3 sequences, roughly 40% recorded once. The V and J ends lost 0 bases and 13 bases, in that order; junction bases with no gene match: 18. The CDR3 is 17 amino acids. CDR1 is LGHNA, CDR2 YSLEER, per germline. Whenever a sample was processed, at least 6.5 million PBMCs were isolated. This TCR derives from a man aged 18-30 years in good health. Sequenced input: blood. The chain is built from TRBV4-3 and TRBJ2-1; TRBD2 agrees at 7 bases. CDR3 sequence reads: CASSQELTGGGRETQFF. The CDR3 DNA reads TGCGCCAGCAGCCAAGAACTCACGGGGGGAGGACGAGAGACCCAGTTCTTC.